The next 21 T cell receptor beta chains were all read from a single sample in a study of regulatory T cells in long-lasting Graves disease. The time point denotes: persistent/refractory GD, antithyroid drugs over 5 years with positive TRAb. Extracted RNA from PBMCs served as the source of the TCR library. CDR3-region Arm-PCR and iRepertoire HTBI primers produced the TCR beta libraries. From the multiplex PCR reads, TCRdb called clonotypes with MiXCR, one entry per CDR3 protein. The data hold roughly 500,000 distinct CDR3 sequences, with roughly 21% observed a single time. This sample comprised peripheral blood mononuclear cells (PBMCs), obtained when the disease was refractory, from a patient treated with antithyroid drugs. These receptors originate from a female donor with Graves disease.

The V call is TRBV5-1, the J call TRBJ2-3, with TRBD1 as a possible D gene (6 bases). The CDR3 is 16 residues long. Per the germline V gene, CDR1 is SGHRS and CDR2 is YFSETQ. Trimming took 4 bases from V and 9 from J, leaving 24 bases between them. The CDR3 region is CASSTGVRTAPWTQYF. The CDR3 nucleotides are TGCGCCAGCAGCACCGGCGTCCGGACAGCTCCCTGGACGCAGTATTTT. Using reference TRBV5-1 and TRBJ2-3 for the parts outside the CDR3, the full variable domain is KAGVTQTPRYLIKTRGQQVTLSCSPISGHRSVSWYQQTPGQGLQFLFEYFSETQRNKGNFPGRFSGRQFSNSRSEMNVSTLELGDSALYLCASSTGVRTAPWTQYFGPGTRLTVL.

J is TRBJ1-2 and V is TRBV7-2; D unresolved. V gave up 1 base and J gave up 2 bases, with 8 bases separating them. Germline CDR1 and CDR2: SGHTA and FQGNSA. There are 14 residues in the CDR3. The CDR3 spells CASSLVQINYGYTF. The CDR3 DNA reads as TGTGCCAGCAGCTTAGTACAGATCAACTATGGCTACACCTTC.

V usage is TRBV20-1 and J usage is TRBJ1-1; D not certain. Germline V lookup: CDR1 DFQATT, CDR2 SNEGSKA (reference sequence). The CDR3 runs to 14 residues. Trimming pared 4 bases from V and 2 bases from J, leaving 14 bases between. The CDR3 sequence: CSAMGLTANTEAFF. The DNA for the CDR3 is TGCAGTGCTATGGGGTTAACGGCTAACACTGAAGCTTTCTTT.

This clonotype was found many times. The chain uses TRBV29-1 and TRBJ2-7, with D possibly being TRBD2 (6 bases). CDR1 SQVTM and CDR2 ANQGSEA come from the germline V gene. CDR3 length equals 13 residues. V was pared by 0 bases and J by 4 bases, with 10 bases between. Here the CDR3 reads CSVEEVSGYEQYF. CDR3 DNA sequence: TGCAGCGTTGAAGAGGTTAGCGGATACGAGCAGTACTTC.

The V call is TRBV28, the J call TRBJ1-4; TRBD1 agrees at 8 bases. The CDR3 sequence is 15 residues long. The germline CDR1 and CDR2 sequences are MDHEN and SYDVKM. V gave up 6 bases and J gave up 5 bases; unmatched junction bases: 8. As DNA, the CDR3 is TGTGCCAGCAGCACAGGGGGACAGCCGAATGAAAAACTGTTTTTT. Translation gives CASSTGGQPNEKLFF.

The chain has TRBV7-6 and TRBJ2-2; a possible D gene is TRBD2 (6 bases). V was cut by 2 bases and J by 2 bases, with 18 bases left in between. The CDR3 runs to 18 residues. Germline V gives CDR1 SGHVS, CDR2 FNYEAQ. This CDR3 is CASSLSAGGVKNTGELFF. The CDR3 nucleotides read TGTGCCAGCAGCTTATCGGCGGGCGGGGTAAAAAACACCGGGGAGCTGTTTTTT.

The chain employs TRBV30 and TRBJ2-7, with 8 bases matching TRBD1. Germline lookup yields CDR1 GTSNPN and CDR2 SVGIG (reference sequence). Trimming at V came to 0 bases and at J to 6 bases, leaving 13 bases not matched to a gene. The CDR3 extends over 16 amino acids. The CDR3 sequence is CAWSVRRTGSSGEQYF. The CDR3 DNA is TGTGCCTGGAGTGTACGTCGGACAGGGAGTTCCGGCGAGCAGTACTTC. The full variable domain, its missing parts supplied by reference TRBV30 and TRBJ2-7, is SQTIHQWPATLVQPVGSPLSLECTVEGTSNPNLYWYRQAAGRGLQLLFYSVGIGQISSEVPQNLSASRPQDRQFILSSKKLLLSDSGFYLCAWSVRRTGSSGEQYFGPGTRLTVT.

The rearrangement uses TRBV19 and TRBJ2-7; D is unresolved. CDR1 and CDR2 from the germline V gene are LNHDA and SQIVND (reference sequence). The V and J ends lost 3 bases and 4 bases respectively, with 7 bases between them. The CDR3 is 12 residues long. The CDR3 coding sequence is TGTGCCAGTAGTATTGCCGGGTACGAGCAGTACTTC. It is translated as CASSIAGYEQYF. The full variable domain, completed using reference TRBV19 and TRBJ2-7, is DGGITQSPKYLFRKEGQNVTLSCEQNLNHDAMYWYRQDPGQGLRLIYYSQIVNDFQKGDIAEGYSVSREKKESFPLTVTSAQKNPTAFYLCASSIAGYEQYFGPGTRLTVT.

The chain is built from TRBV5-1 and TRBJ2-7, with D uncertain. Germline loops: CDR1 SGHRS, CDR2 YFSETQ. The V end was cut by 1 base, the J end by 1 base, with 15 bases between. The CDR3 sequence is 16 residues long. As DNA, the CDR3 is TGCGCCAGCAGCTTGTTGACCTCGAGTTTTTCCTACGAGCAGTACTTC. As protein: CASSLLTSSFSYEQYF.

V gene TRBV6-2 or TRBV6-3 combines with J gene TRBJ2-1; the match to TRBD2 covers 12 bases. CDR3 length: 19 residues. V was clipped by 0 bases and J by 8 bases; unmatched bases: 14. From germline, CDR1 is MNHEY and CDR2 SVGEGT. DNA of the CDR3: TGTGCCAGCAGTTACTCGACGGTCCTAGCGGGAGGGCCGGGTGATGAGCAGTTCTTC. Translated: CASSYSTVLAGGPGDEQFF.

This clonotype was found a few times. The V gene is TRBV7-2, the J gene TRBJ2-3, with 11 bases fitting TRBD1. This CDR3 is built from 17 residues. The ends lost 1 base at V and 6 bases at J; junction bases unmatched: 9. Germline assignment: CDR1 SGHTA and CDR2 FQGNSA. CDR3 region: CASSLGDRGKGVDTQYF. CDR3 nucleotide sequence: TGTGCCAGCAGCTTAGGGGACAGGGGGAAGGGGGTGGATACGCAGTATTTT. The full variable domain, its missing parts supplied by reference TRBV7-2 and TRBJ2-3, is GAGVSQSPSNKVTEKGKDVELRCDPISGHTALYWYRQSLGQGLEFLIYFQGNSAPDKSGLPSDRFSAERTGGSVSTLTIQRTQQEDSAVYLCASSLGDRGKGVDTQYFGPGTRLTVL.

This clonotype was found a few times. The V call is TRBV19, the J call TRBJ1-2; D might be TRBD1 (5 bases). The germline V gene has CDR1 LNHDA and CDR2 SQIVND (reference sequence). The V and J ends lost 5 bases and 0 bases respectively, with 13 bases between them. The CDR3 contains 15 residues. The CDR3 is CASSGGRRTNYGYTF. CDR3 bases: TGTGCCAGTAGTGGGGGAAGGAGGACTAACTATGGCTACACCTTC. Combining the CDR3 with reference TRBV19 and TRBJ1-2 gives the whole variable domain DGGITQSPKYLFRKEGQNVTLSCEQNLNHDAMYWYRQDPGQGLRLIYYSQIVNDFQKGDIAEGYSVSREKKESFPLTVTSAQKNPTAFYLCASSGGRRTNYGYTFGSGTRLTVV.

The gene calls are TRBV24-1 and TRBJ2-5, with D possibly TRBD2 on 6 matching bases. This CDR3 region has 17 residues. The V end lost 4 bases, the J end lost 3 bases, and 20 bases lay between the germline ends. The germline CDR1 and CDR2 sequences are KGHDR and SFDVKD. The CDR3 DNA is TGTGCCACCAGTGACCTAACCGGGACTGCGCTTGAAGAGACCCAGTACTTC. It is translated as CATSDLTGTALEETQYF.

As to this clonotype: A read error may be the cause here, since a much bigger clone is one base away. V usage is TRBV27 and J usage is TRBJ1-1; no firm D call. The ends were cut back, 2 bases at V and 1 base at J, with 14 bases in the middle. This CDR3 comprises 16 residues. CDR1 MNHEY and CDR2 SMNVEV come from the germline V gene (reference sequence). The CDR3 here is CASSLGGYGGNTEAFF. The CDR3 bases are TGTGCCAGCAGTTTAGGTGGTTACGGAGGGAACACTGAAGCTTTCTTT.

The table lists this clonotype with a count of one. The chain employs TRBV7-8 and TRBJ1-3; 7 positions match TRBD1. With V trimmed by 4 bases and J by 0 bases, 27 bases remained unmatched. Germline V gene sequence: CDR1 SGHVS, CDR2 FQNEAQ. The CDR3 runs 23 residues. Here the CDR3 DNA reads TGTGCCAGCAGCTCCCATTTCGGGACAGATCCTCACCCTCTGACCCCCTCTGGAAACACCATATATTTT. Translation gives CASSSHFGTDPHPLTPSGNTIYF.

This clonotype came up many times. V and J are TRBV12-3 or TRBV12-4 and TRBJ2-7; 9 nucleotides line up with TRBD2. The CDR3 length is 16 residues. J gave up 3 bases and V 4 bases, and 10 bases lay outside the gene matches. The CDR3, as DNA: TGTGCCAGCAGTTCTCCCCGGGATAGCGGGGGCTACGAGCAGTACTTC. This gives the protein CASSSPRDSGGYEQYF.

A few counts support this clonotype. The chain recombines TRBV11-2 with TRBJ2-1; D is ambiguous. The CDR3 runs to 15 residues. V lost 1 base and J lost 3, with 10 bases in between. Germline CDR1 is SGHAT and CDR2 is FQNNGV. The CDR3 sequence is CASSLAPVGYNEQFF. The CDR3 coding sequence is TGTGCCAGCAGCTTAGCCCCCGTCGGCTACAATGAGCAGTTCTTC.

This clonotype was counted many times. CDR3 DNA sequence: TGTGCCAGCAGTTCTACCAGGGTTAGTAATCAGCCCCAGCATTTT. The encoded protein is CASSSTRVSNQPQHF. The chain joins TRBV28 to TRBJ1-5; a possible D gene is TRBD1 (5 bases). V lost 4 bases and J 4 bases, leaving 14 bases between the germline ends. From germline, CDR1 is MDHEN and CDR2 SYDVKM. The CDR3 loop spans 15 amino acids.

CDR3 sequence reads: CATSDLQEGQGKETQYF. CDR3 nucleotide sequence: TGTGCCACCAGTGATTTGCAGGAGGGACAGGGCAAAGAGACCCAGTACTTC. The V call is TRBV24-1, the J call TRBJ2-5, with 9 bases fitting TRBD1. Germline CDR1 is KGHDR and CDR2 is SFDVKD. Trimming cost V 0 bases and J 3 bases; bases outside gene matches: 7. This CDR3 region has 17 residues.

This clonotype has more than one count but fewer than ten. The CDR3 DNA sequence: TGTGCCTGGAGTAAAGGGACTAGCGGGGATTCTCAAGAGACCCAGTACTTC. Its translation: CAWSKGTSGDSQETQYF. The chain links TRBV30 to TRBJ2-5, with TRBD2 matching over 13 bases. V lost 2 bases, J lost 2 bases, and 8 bases stayed unmatched. CDR3 length: 17 residues. The germline V gene has CDR1 GTSNPN and CDR2 SVGIG (reference sequence).

This clonotype was counted between two and nine times. The rearrangement joins TRBV29-1 to TRBJ2-7, with 9 bases that match TRBD1. Germline lookup yields CDR1 SQVTM and CDR2 ANQGSEA. V gave up 0 bases and J gave up 4 bases; unmatched junction bases: 1. CDR3 length equals 13 residues. DNA of the CDR3: TGCAGCGTTGAAGAAGGACAGGGGTACGAGCAGTACTTC. It is translated as CSVEEGQGYEQYF.